This T cell receptor (beta chain) was documented in a study of regulatory T cells in long-lasting Graves disease. This clonotype was recorded at least ten times. Time point: newly diagnosed GD, antithyroid drugs for less than 3 months. With RNA extracted from PBMCs as input, the TCR library was made. Arm-PCR of CDR3 regions and iRepertoire HTBI primers were the basis on which TCR beta libraries were built. Under the authors' procedure: Samples revealed roughly 62 TRBV and 11 to 15 TRBJ segments. TCRdb redid the calling of the multiplex PCR reads with MiXCR, one entry per CDR3 protein. None of the V and J calls come from the authors' own analysis; TCRdb made them. The sample records about 500,000 distinct CDR3 sequences, about 12% being singletons. This same sample was also taken into another study, of T cells in Graves' hyperthyroidism and ophthalmopathy.

This sample comprised peripheral blood mononuclear cells (PBMCs), obtained at new diagnosis, from a patient treated with antithyroid drugs. The TCR was taken from a woman aged 25 to 39 with Graves disease.

CDR3 region: CASSPPVNYNEQFF. CDR3 coding DNA: TGTGCCAGCTCACCACCGGTTAACTACAATGAGCAGTTCTTC. The chain carries TRBV18 and TRBJ2-1, with unresolved D. V lost 0 bases to trimming and J lost 3 bases, with 6 bases between them. CDR1 and CDR2 (germline): KGHSH, LQKENI. CDR3 size: 14 residues.